This entry concerns a single TCR beta chain. This record comes from a study of T cell responses to AZD1222 COVID-19 vaccine. Assay used: immunoSEQ multiplex PCR; TCRdb lists only in-frame clones, some missing. In the table there are some 110,000 clones, roughly 88% of which are singletons. The source is an adult in good health. The sequences come from peripheral blood, collected on day 0 of MenACWY control vaccination.

The CDR3 sequence: CSAGPMLGYGYTF. The CDR3 nucleotides read TGCAGCGCCGGACCGATGTTGGGCTATGGCTACACCTTC. The chain combines TRBV29-1 with TRBJ1-2; no reliable D call. The ends were cut back, 7 bases at V and 4 bases at J, with 16 bases in the middle. This CDR3 is 13 amino acids long. Germline V gives CDR1 SQVTM, CDR2 ANQGSEA.